This T cell receptor beta chain was recorded in a study of blood T cell repertoires in COVID-19. Overall study: From the United States, Italy and Spain came samples of acute and convalescent COVID-19. PBMCs, B-cell-depleted T cells, or T cells provided the cDNA or gDNA that made up the material.

Original analysis: Reference gene primer amplification in the assay estimated nucleated cell counts. The table came from immunoSEQ multiplex PCR; TCRdb's copy has only in-frame clones and leaves some out. V, J and clone size are those of that table, while D and trimming were read from the DNA. The table records hundreds of thousands of clones, around 90% of them present only once. Germline V CDR1 and CDR2: LNHDA, SQIVND (reference sequence). The CDR3 extends over 16 amino acids. J gave up 3 bases and V 5 bases, and 6 bases lay outside the gene matches. The receptor was derived from a woman aged 40-49 years who had recovered from COVID-19. The V and J genes are TRBV19 and TRBJ2-3; 12 positions agree with TRBD2. The sample taken for sequencing was peripheral blood. The CDR3 protein is CASSWGLAGPTDTQYF. The CDR3, as DNA: TGTGCCAGTAGTTGGGGACTAGCGGGCCCGACAGATACGCAGTATTTT.